These 20 T cell receptor beta chains were all obtained from the same sample, sequenced in a study of CD8+CD57+ T cells in acquired aplastic anemia. Researchers used genomic DNA as the template to profile TCR beta VDJ and CDR3. TCRdb reprocessed the reads via MiXCR and lists one record per CDR3 protein. Found here are about 220,000 distinct CDR3 sequences, about 37% of them singletons; the top ten hold 0.95% to 1.3%. The sequencing sample was made of sorted CD4+, CD8+, or CD8+CD57+ T cells (not recorded which) from PBMCs. These receptors all come from a human donor in good health, serving as a control.

This clonotype turned up a few times. This may be a read error, as it is one base from a much larger clone. The chain has TRBV2 and TRBJ2-4, with D maybe TRBD1 (6 bases). Trimming left V 4 bases short and J 12 bases short, with 16 bases between. This CDR3 contains 13 residues. Germline assignment: CDR1 SNHLY and CDR2 FYNNEI. This CDR3 reads CASSGDGRDTQYF. Written as DNA, the CDR3 is TGTGCCAGCAGTGGAGACGGACGGGACACTCAGTACTTC.

This clonotype was detected many times. V usage is TRBV9 and J usage is TRBJ2-1; no clear D. Germline V CDR1 and CDR2: SGDLS, YYNGEE. Deletions cut 4 bases from V and 8 bases from J, with 13 bases between. The CDR3 loop spans 13 amino acids. The CDR3 loop reads CASSPHSLDEQFF. As DNA, the CDR3 is TGTGCCAGCAGCCCCCACTCCCTCGATGAGCAGTTCTTC.

Details on this clonotype: As the CDR3 is not closed by the conserved phenylalanine or tryptophan, this likely results from a read error. The chain couples TRBV2 to TRBJ1-5; unclear D gene. The CDR3 totals 15 residues. Germline V gives CDR1 SNHLY, CDR2 FYNNEI. Between the trimmed V and J ends, which lost 2 bases and 0 bases, there was a span of 8 bases. The CDR3 protein is CASSEFQNSNQPQHL. Here the CDR3 DNA reads TGTGCCAGCAGTGAATTCCAGAATAGCAATCAGCCCCAGCATTTG.

This clonotype was recorded at least ten times. The V call is TRBV7-9, the J call TRBJ2-7; no firm D call. The CDR3 loop spans 13 amino acids. V lost 0 bases to trimming and J lost 6 bases, with 9 bases between them. CDR1 and CDR2 (germline): SEHNR, FQNEAQ (reference sequence). The CDR3, as DNA: TGTGCCAGCAGCTTAGCGGTGGGCACCGAGCAGTACTTC. Its protein product is CASSLAVGTEQYF.

This clonotype showed up just once. A much bigger clone sits one base away, suggesting this may be a read error. The chain has TRBV9 and TRBJ2-1; D gene unclear. CDR3 length: 16 residues. Germline CDR1 is SGDLS and CDR2 is YYNGEE. The CDR3 region has the DNA TGTGCCAGCAGCGACGTATTGGACCTACCACACAATGAGCAGCTCTTC. It is translated as CASSDVLDLPHNEQLF. Using reference TRBV9 and TRBJ2-1 for the parts outside the CDR3, the full variable domain is DSGVTQTPKHLITATGQRVTLRCSPRSGDLSVYWYQQSLDQGLQFLIQYYNGEERAKGNILERFSAQQFPDLHSELNLSSLELGDSALYFCASSDVLDLPHNEQLFGPGTRLTVL.

At least ten counts were recorded for this clonotype. The V and J genes are TRBV2 and TRBJ2-1; 7 positions match TRBD1. V lost 6 bases, J lost 5 bases, and 13 bases stayed unmatched. Germline V gene data show CDR1 as SNHLY and CDR2 as FYNNEI. This CDR3 contains 16 residues. CDR3 region: CASRVYRDRLNNEQFF. DNA for the CDR3: TGTGCCAGCAGAGTGTACCGGGACAGATTAAACAATGAGCAGTTCTTC.

A note on this clonotype: A much larger clone lies a single base off, so this may be a read error. This chain uses TRBV9 with TRBJ2-3; the match to TRBD1 covers 7 bases. From germline, CDR1 is SGDLS and CDR2 YYNGEE. This CDR3 contains 17 residues. The CDR3 loop reads CASSRTGVGSSTGTQYF. In nucleotides, the CDR3 is TGTGCCAGCAGCCGGACAGGTGTGGGGTCTAGCACAGGTACGCAGTATTTT.

The chain is built from TRBV5-1 and TRBJ2-7; 9 bases map to TRBD1. Per the germline V gene, CDR1 is SGHRS and CDR2 is YFSETQ. This CDR3 has 14 amino acids. V lost 4 bases and J lost 4; bases outside the gene matches: 6. CDR3 DNA: TGCGCCAGCAGCGTTACAGGGGGCGGGTACGAGCAGTACTTC. It translates to CASSVTGGGYEQYF. Filled out from reference TRBV5-1 and TRBJ2-7, the complete variable domain reads KAGVTQTPRYLIKTRGQQVTLSCSPISGHRSVSWYQQTPGQGLQFLFEYFSETQRNKGNFPGRFSGRQFSNSRSEMNVSTLELGDSALYLCASSVTGGGYEQYFGPGTRLTVT.

Turning to this clonotype: No conserved phenylalanine or tryptophan is present at the end of the CDR3, so a read error is the likely explanation. It is unclear where the CDR3 begins or ends on the DNA, so no DNA is shown, and the CDR3 is as TCRdb lists it. This CDR3 is CATSEPGPISGANVLKI. This chain joins TRBV24-1 and TRBJ2-6; TRBD2, the table's D call, lacks a check against the DNA. Both ends counted, the CDR3 spans 17 residues. Germline loops: CDR1 KGHDR, CDR2 SFDVKD.

This clonotype was detected a few times. The rearrangement links TRBV6-1 to TRBJ1-1; D is unresolved. Germline V lookup: CDR1 MNHNS, CDR2 SASEGT. The CDR3 consists of 14 residues. V was clipped by 3 bases and J by 4 bases, with 12 bases between them. The CDR3, as DNA: TGTGCCAGCAGTGAGCGGGGAGGAAGCACTGAAGCTTTCTTT. Its translation: CASSERGGSTEAFF.

This clonotype was observed a handful of times. CDR3 sequence (DNA): TGTGCCAGCAGCTTGGTTAGCTGGGGAAACGCCGGGGAGCTGTTTTTT. Translation gives CASSLVSWGNAGELFF. The V and J genes are TRBV5-4 and TRBJ2-2; no reliable D call. This CDR3 spans 16 amino acids. Germline V gene lookup returns CDR1 SGHNT and CDR2 YYREEE (reference sequence). V was pared by 0 bases and J by 6 bases, with 15 bases between.

V is TRBV7-8 and J is TRBJ2-7, with a possible D match to TRBD2 (5 bases). The CDR3 spans 13 residues. Trimming took 5 bases from V and 1 from J, leaving 9 bases between them. Looked up from germline, CDR1 is SGHVS and CDR2 is FQNEAQ. The DNA for the CDR3 is TGTGCCAGCAGCCCGACTACATCCTACGAGCAGTACTTC. The encoded protein is CASSPTTSYEQYF.

The rearrangement joins TRBV29-1 to TRBJ2-1; tentatively, D is TRBD1 (6 bases). The CDR3 has 15 amino acids. The germline CDR1 and CDR2 sequences are SQVTM and ANQGSEA. The V and J ends lost 2 bases and 4 bases respectively, with 15 bases between them. In nucleotides, the CDR3 is TGCAGCGTTGAATTCCCTTTAGGACAGTACAATGAGCAGTTCTTC. Amino acids: CSVEFPLGQYNEQFF.

In this sample, this clonotype turned up a few times. The chain has TRBV5-4 and TRBJ1-1, with D perhaps matching TRBD1 (5 bases). The CDR3 has 15 amino acids. With 1 base removed from V and 1 base from J, the gap between germline ends came to 11 bases. The germline V gene has CDR1 SGHNT and CDR2 YYREEE (reference sequence). Here the CDR3 reads CASSLSWGTNTEAFF. The CDR3 DNA follows: TGTGCCAGCAGCTTGTCGTGGGGGACGAACACTGAAGCTTTCTTT.

This clonotype appeared many times. The rearrangement joins TRBV2 to TRBJ2-3, with D tentatively TRBD1 (7 bases). Germline CDR1 is SNHLY and CDR2 is FYNNEI. CDR3 length equals 16 residues. V dropped 8 bases and J dropped 3 bases, with 21 bases sitting between them. This CDR3 is CASWGMGRGRTDTQYF. The CDR3 DNA sequence: TGTGCCAGCTGGGGTATGGGCAGGGGGAGGACAGATACGCAGTATTTT.

This clonotype appeared many times. The gene calls are TRBV10-1 and TRBJ2-7; weak D call: TRBD1 (5 bases). Trimming pared 8 bases from V and 3 bases from J, leaving 23 bases between. This CDR3 spans 16 amino acids. The V gene's germline CDR1 is WNHNN and CDR2 SYGVQD (reference sequence). The CDR3 DNA sequence: TGCGCCAGCCACAAAATCATGACAGAAACAAACTACGAGCAGTACTTC. Encoded protein: CASHKIMTETNYEQYF.

The chain uses TRBV24-1 and TRBJ1-1; the D gene is possibly TRBD1 (5 bases). This CDR3 is 15 amino acids long. Germline V gene lookup returns CDR1 KGHDR and CDR2 SFDVKD. V was shortened by 5 bases and J by 7 bases, with 19 bases between the two germline ends. CDR3 nucleotides: TGTGCCACCAGTGGGGGAACCGGGACGGCCATTGAAGCTTTCTTT. The encoded protein is CATSGGTGTAIEAFF.

This chain links TRBV30 with TRBJ1-3, with D unresolved. V was shortened by 0 bases and J by 4 bases, with 4 bases between the two germline ends. CDR3 length: 12 residues. From germline, CDR1 is GTSNPN and CDR2 SVGIG (reference sequence). The CDR3 here is CAWSVQGNTIYF. The CDR3 DNA sequence: TGTGCCTGGAGTGTACAGGGAAACACCATATATTTT.

The V gene is TRBV5-5, the J gene TRBJ1-1; no clear D gene. This CDR3 region has 13 residues. Trimming shortened V by 0 bases and J by 8 bases, and 11 bases separated the two germline ends. Germline lookup yields CDR1 SGHKS and CDR2 YYEKEE (reference sequence). The CDR3 DNA follows: TGTGCCAGCAGCTTGGGTTCCTGGGGAGAAGCTTTCTTT. Residues: CASSLGSWGEAFF.

Regarding this clonotype: The CDR3 carries no conserved terminal phenylalanine or tryptophan, so it likely arises from a read error. The chain uses TRBV7-3 and TRBJ2-7; D remains ambiguous. Germline V gene sequence: CDR1 SGHTA, CDR2 FQGTGA. The ends were cut back, 6 bases at V and 0 bases at J, with 6 bases in the middle. This CDR3 contains 12 residues. CDR3 sequence reads: CASSYSSYEQYL. The CDR3 nucleotides are TGTGCCAGCAGTTACAGCTCCTACGAGCAGTACCTC.